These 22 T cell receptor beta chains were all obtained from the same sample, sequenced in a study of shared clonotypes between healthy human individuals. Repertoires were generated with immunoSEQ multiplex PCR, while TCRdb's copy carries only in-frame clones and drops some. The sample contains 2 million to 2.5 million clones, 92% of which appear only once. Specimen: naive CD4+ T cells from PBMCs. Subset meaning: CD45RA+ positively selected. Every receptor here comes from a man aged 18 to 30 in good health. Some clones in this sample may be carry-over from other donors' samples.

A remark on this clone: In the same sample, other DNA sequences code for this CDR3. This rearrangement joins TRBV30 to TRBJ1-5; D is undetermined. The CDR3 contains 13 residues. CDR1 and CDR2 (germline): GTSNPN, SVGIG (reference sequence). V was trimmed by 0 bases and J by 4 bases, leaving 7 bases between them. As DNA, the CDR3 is TGTGCCTGGAGTGTAAAGGGAAATCAGCCCCAGCATTTT. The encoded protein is CAWSVKGNQPQHF.

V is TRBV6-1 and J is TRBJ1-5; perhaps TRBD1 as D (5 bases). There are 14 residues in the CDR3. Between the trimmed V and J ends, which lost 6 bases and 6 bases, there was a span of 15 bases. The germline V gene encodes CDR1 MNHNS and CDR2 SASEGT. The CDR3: CASRMGGQGQPQHF. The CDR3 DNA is TGTGCCAGCAGGATGGGCGGACAAGGTCAGCCCCAGCATTTT.

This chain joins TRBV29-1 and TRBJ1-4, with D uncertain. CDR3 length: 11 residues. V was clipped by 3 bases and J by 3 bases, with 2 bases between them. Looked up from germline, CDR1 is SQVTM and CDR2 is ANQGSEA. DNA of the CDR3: TGCAGCGTTGAGTCTAATGAAAAACTGTTTTTT. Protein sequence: CSVESNEKLFF. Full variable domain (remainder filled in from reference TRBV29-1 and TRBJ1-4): SAVISQKPSRDICQRGTSLTIQCQVDSQVTMMFWYRQQPGQSLTLIATANQGSEATYESGFVIDKFPISRPNLTFSTLTVSNMSPEDSSIYLCSVESNEKLFFGSGTQLSVL.

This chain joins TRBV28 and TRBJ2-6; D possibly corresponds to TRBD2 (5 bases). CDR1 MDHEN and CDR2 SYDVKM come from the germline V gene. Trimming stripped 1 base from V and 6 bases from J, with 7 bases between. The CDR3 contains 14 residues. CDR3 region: CASSLSGLANVLTF. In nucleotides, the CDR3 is TGTGCCAGCAGTTTATCGGGGTTGGCCAACGTCCTGACTTTC.

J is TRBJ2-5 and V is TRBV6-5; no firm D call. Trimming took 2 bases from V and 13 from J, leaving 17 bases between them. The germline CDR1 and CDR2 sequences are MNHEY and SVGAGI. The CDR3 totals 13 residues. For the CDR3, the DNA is TGTGCCAGCAGTTACCCTTGGGCCCCCTCGGGGTACTTC. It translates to CASSYPWAPSGYF.

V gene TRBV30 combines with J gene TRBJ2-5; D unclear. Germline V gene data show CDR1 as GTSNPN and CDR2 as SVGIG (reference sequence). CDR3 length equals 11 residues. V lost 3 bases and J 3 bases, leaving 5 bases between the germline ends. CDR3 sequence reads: CAWRLEETQYF. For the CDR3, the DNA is TGTGCCTGGAGGTTAGAAGAGACCCAGTACTTC.

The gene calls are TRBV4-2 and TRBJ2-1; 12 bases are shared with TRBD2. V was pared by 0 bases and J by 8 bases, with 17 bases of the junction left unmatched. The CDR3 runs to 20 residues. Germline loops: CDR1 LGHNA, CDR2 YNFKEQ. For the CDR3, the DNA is TGTGCCAGCAGCCAAGATTTGAGGTCTAGCGGGAGGGCCCTTGGTCATGAGCAGTTCTTC. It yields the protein CASSQDLRSSGRALGHEQFF.

For the CDR3, the DNA is TGTGCCAGCAGTTTACAGGGGGCAATGACCCAGCATTTT. Residues: CASSLQGAMTQHF. The gene calls are TRBV27 and TRBJ1-5; TRBD1 matches 8 bases. The germline CDR1 and CDR2 sequences are MNHEY and SMNVEV (reference sequence). The V and J ends lost 2 bases and 11 bases, in that order; junction bases with no gene match: 5. The CDR3 length is 13 residues.

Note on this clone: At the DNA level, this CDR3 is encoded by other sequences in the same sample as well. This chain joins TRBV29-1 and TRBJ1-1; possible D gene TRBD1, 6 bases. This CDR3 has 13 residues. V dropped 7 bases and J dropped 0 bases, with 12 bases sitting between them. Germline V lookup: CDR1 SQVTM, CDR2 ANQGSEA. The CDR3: CSGRGPLNTEAFF. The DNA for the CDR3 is TGCAGCGGCAGGGGTCCTTTGAACACTGAAGCTTTCTTT. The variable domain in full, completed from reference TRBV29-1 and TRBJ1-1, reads SAVISQKPSRDICQRGTSLTIQCQVDSQVTMMFWYRQQPGQSLTLIATANQGSEATYESGFVIDKFPISRPNLTFSTLTVSNMSPEDSSIYLCSGRGPLNTEAFFGQGTRLTVV.

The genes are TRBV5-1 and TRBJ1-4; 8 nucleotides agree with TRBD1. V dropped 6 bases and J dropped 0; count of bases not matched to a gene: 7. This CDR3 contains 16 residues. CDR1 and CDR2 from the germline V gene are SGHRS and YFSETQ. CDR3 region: CASKTGGKATNEKLFF. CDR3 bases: TGCGCCAGCAAAACAGGGGGGAAAGCAACTAATGAAAAACTGTTTTTT. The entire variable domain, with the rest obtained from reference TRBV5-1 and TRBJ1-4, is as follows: KAGVTQTPRYLIKTRGQQVTLSCSPISGHRSVSWYQQTPGQGLQFLFEYFSETQRNKGNFPGRFSGRQFSNSRSEMNVSTLELGDSALYLCASKTGGKATNEKLFFGSGTQLSVL.

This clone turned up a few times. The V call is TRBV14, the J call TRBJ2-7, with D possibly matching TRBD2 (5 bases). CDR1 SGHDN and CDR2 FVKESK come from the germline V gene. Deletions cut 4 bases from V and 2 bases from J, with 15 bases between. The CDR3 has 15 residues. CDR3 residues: CASSPSTSSAYEQYF. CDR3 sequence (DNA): TGTGCCAGCAGCCCCTCAACTAGTTCCGCCTACGAGCAGTACTTC.

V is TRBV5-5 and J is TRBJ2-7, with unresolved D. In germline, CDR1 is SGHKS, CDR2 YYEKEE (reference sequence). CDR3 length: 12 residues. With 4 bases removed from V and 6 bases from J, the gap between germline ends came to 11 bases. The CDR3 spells CASSTGGFEQYF. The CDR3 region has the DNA TGTGCCAGCAGCACGGGTGGGTTCGAGCAGTACTTC. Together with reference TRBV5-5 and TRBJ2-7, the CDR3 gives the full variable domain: DAGVTQSPTHLIKTRGQQVTLRCSPISGHKSVSWYQQVLGQGPQFIFQYYEKEERGRGNFPDRFSARQFPNYSSELNVNALLLGDSALYLCASSTGGFEQYFGPGTRLTVT.

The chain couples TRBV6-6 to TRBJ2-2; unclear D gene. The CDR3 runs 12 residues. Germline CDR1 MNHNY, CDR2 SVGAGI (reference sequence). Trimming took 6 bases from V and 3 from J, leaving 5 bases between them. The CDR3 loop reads CASRSYTGELFF. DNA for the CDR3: TGTGCCAGCAGGTCCTACACCGGGGAGCTGTTTTTT.

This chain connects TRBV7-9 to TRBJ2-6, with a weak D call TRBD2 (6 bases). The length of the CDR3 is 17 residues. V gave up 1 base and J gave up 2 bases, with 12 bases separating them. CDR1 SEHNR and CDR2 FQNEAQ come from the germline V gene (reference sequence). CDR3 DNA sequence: TGTGCCAGCAGCTTAGATGGGGGAGGCCCTGGGGCCAACGTCCTGACTTTC. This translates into CASSLDGGGPGANVLTF.

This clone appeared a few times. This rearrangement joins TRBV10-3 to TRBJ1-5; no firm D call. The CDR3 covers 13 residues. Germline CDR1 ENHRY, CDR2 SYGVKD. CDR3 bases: TGTCTCGAGTCCGAGTATAGCAATCAGCCCCAGCATTTT. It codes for CLESEYSNQPQHF.

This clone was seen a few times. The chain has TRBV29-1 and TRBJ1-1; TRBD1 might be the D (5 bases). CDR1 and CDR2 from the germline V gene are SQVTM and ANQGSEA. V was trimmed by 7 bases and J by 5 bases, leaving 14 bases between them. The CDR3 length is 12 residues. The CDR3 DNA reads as TGCAGCGCCCAAGGCGGGGGGACTGAAGCTTTCTTT. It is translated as CSAQGGGTEAFF.

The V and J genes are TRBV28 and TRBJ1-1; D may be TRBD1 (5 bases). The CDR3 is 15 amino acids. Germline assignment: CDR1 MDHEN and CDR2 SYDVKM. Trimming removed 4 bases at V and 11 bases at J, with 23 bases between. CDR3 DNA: TGTGCCAGCAGTTCTCAATCCGGGACCCCCTTCACGGCTTTCTTT. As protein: CASSSQSGTPFTAFF.

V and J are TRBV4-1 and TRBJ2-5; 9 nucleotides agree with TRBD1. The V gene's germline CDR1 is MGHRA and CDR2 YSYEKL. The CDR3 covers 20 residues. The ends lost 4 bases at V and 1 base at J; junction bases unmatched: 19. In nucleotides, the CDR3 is TGCGCCAGCAGCCTGACCGGGACAGGGCATCGTCTAATCCCCCAAGAGACCCAGTACTTC. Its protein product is CASSLTGTGHRLIPQETQYF.

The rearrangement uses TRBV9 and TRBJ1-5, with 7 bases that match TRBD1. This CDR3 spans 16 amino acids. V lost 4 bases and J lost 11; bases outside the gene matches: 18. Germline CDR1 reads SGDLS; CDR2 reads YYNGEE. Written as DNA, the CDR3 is TGTGCCAGCAGCCCCCAAGACAGGGCGAGTGTAAGTGCCCAGCATTTT. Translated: CASSPQDRASVSAQHF.

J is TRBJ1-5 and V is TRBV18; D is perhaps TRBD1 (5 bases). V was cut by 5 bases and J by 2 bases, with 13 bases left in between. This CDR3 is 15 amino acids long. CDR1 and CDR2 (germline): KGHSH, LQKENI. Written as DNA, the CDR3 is TGTGCCAGCTCAGAGACAGTTGCTCGCAATCAGCCCCAGCATTTT. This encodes CASSETVARNQPQHF.

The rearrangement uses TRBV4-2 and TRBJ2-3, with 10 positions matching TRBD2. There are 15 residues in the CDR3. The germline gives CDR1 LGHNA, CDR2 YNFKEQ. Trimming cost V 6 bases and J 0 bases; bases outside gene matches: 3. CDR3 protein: CASRAAGGSTDTQYF. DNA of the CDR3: TGTGCCAGCAGGGCAGCGGGGGGGAGCACAGATACGCAGTATTTT.

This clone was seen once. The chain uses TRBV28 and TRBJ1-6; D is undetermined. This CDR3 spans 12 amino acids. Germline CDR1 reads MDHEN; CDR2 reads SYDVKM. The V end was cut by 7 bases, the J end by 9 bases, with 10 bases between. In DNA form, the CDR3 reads TGTGCCAGCAATCGGGAGGGTTCACCCCTCCACTTT. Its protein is CASNREGSPLHF.